This T cell receptor (beta chain) originates from a study of cytomegalovirus exposure and HLA in healthy donors. Samples came from healthy bone marrow donors. The germline CDR1 and CDR2 sequences are SNHLY and FYNNEI. Trimming took 5 bases from V and 3 from J, leaving 20 bases between them. The CDR3 is 16 residues long. 13 Jbeta primers and 60 Vbeta primers were used for the PCR. The authors' processing: In a later analysis, 75 million to 95 million unique TCR beta chains included roughly 11 million shared by two or more donors. The assay was immunoSEQ multiplex PCR, and TCRdb's table has in-frame clones only and misses some. D and trimming were read from the DNA, whereas the V and J calls and clone size are those reported in that table. The sample yields over 85,000 clones, less than 70% seen once. This clone was recorded a few times.

This chain connects TRBV2 to TRBJ2-7; D possibly corresponds to TRBD2 (6 bases). The specimen sequenced was PBMCs. The clonotype originates from a female donor in good health and CMV-seronegative. As DNA, the CDR3 is TGTGCCAGCAGTCGGGGGACCTTTGGCGGGAACTACGAGCAGTACTTC. Amino acid sequence: CASSRGTFGGNYEQYF. Drawing the rest from reference TRBV2 and TRBJ2-7, the complete variable domain is EPEVTQTPSHQVTQMGQEVILRCVPISNHLYFYWYRQILGQKVEFLVSFYNNEISEKSEIFDDQFSVERPDGSNFTLKIRSTKLEDSAMYFCASSRGTFGGNYEQYFGPGTRLTVT.